Listed below are T cell receptor beta chains from one sample, sequenced in a study of blood T cell repertoires in COVID-19. Clones were read by immunoSEQ multiplex PCR, and TCRdb kept only the in-frame ones, dropping some. The table lists 190,000 or so clones, around 87% of them singletons. The specimen was peripheral blood. These receptors were taken from a man aged 35 to 55 with active or convalescent COVID-19. Each CDR3 is given with its conserved first and last residue. Each record gives: clone size, V gene, J gene, D gene, CDR3 protein, CDR3 DNA. D genes are given only for firm matches. Clone size is stated in some rows and not others, as once, few, many or a class when expanded.

size: .; V: TRBV12-3/TRBV12-4; J: TRBJ1-1; D: .; CDR3: CASSYTLNTEAFF; DNA: TGTGCCAGCAGTTACACCCTGAACACTGAAGCTTTCTTT
size: .; V: TRBV10-3; J: TRBJ1-6; D: .; CDR3: CAISSGLNSPLHF; DNA: TGTGCCATCAGTTCGGGACTAAATTCACCCCTCCACTTT
size: .; V: TRBV9; J: TRBJ2-2; D: .; CDR3: CASSVEGQNTGELFF; DNA: TGTGCCAGCAGCGTAGAGGGACAGAACACCGGGGAGCTGTTTTTT
size: .; V: TRBV2; J: TRBJ2-3; D: .; CDR3: CASSETRMGFGGGADTQYF; DNA: TGTGCCAGCAGTGAAACCCGGATGGGTTTCGGAGGGGGCGCAGATACGCAGTATTTT
size: few; V: TRBV11-3; J: TRBJ1-6; D: TRBD1; CDR3: CASSPRTGFSPLHF; DNA: TGTGCCAGCAGCCCCCGGACAGGGTTTTCACCCCTCCACTTT
size: .; V: TRBV6-5; J: TRBJ2-5; D: .; CDR3: CASSNRARETQYF; DNA: TGTGCCAGCAGCAACAGGGCCCGAGAGACCCAGTACTTC
size: .; V: TRBV6-5; J: TRBJ1-1; D: .; CDR3: CASTNRADDTEAFF; DNA: TGTGCCAGCACAAACAGGGCAGATGACACTGAAGCTTTCTTT
size: .; V: TRBV19; J: TRBJ1-2; D: .; CDR3: CASQGYYGYTF; DNA: TGTGCCAGTCAGGGTTACTATGGCTACACCTTC
size: .; V: TRBV4-3; J: TRBJ2-2; D: .; CDR3: CASSQAPQGLTNTGELFF; DNA: TGCGCCAGCAGCCAAGCCCCCCAGGGGTTGACAAACACCGGGGAGCTGTTTTTT
size: .; V: TRBV28; J: TRBJ1-6; D: .; CDR3: CASKGTPSPLHF; DNA: TGTGCCAGCAAAGGGACTCCGTCACCCCTCCACTTT
size: .; V: TRBV10-3; J: TRBJ2-1; D: TRBD2; CDR3: CAIRTSGGSYNEQFF; DNA: TGTGCCATCAGGACTAGCGGTGGCTCCTACAATGAGCAGTTCTTC
size: .; V: TRBV19; J: TRBJ1-5; D: TRBD1; CDR3: CASKQTGGHNNQPQHF; DNA: TGTGCCAGTAAGCAGACAGGGGGTCATAACAATCAGCCCCAGCATTTT
size: .; V: TRBV3-1/TRBV3-2; J: TRBJ1-2; D: .; CDR3: CASSQVAGYGYTF; DNA: TGTGCCAGCAGCCAAGTGGCAGGCTATGGCTACACCTTC
size: .; V: TRBV12-5; J: TRBJ1-5; D: TRBD1; CDR3: CASGFSTGQKGNQPQHF; DNA: TGTGCTAGTGGTTTCTCGACAGGGCAGAAGGGCAATCAGCCCCAGCATTTT
size: once; V: TRBV10-3; J: TRBJ1-2; D: TRBD1; CDR3: CAISATGMSGYTF; DNA: TGTGCCATCAGTGCGACAGGGATGAGTGGCTACACCTTC
size: .; V: TRBV5-5; J: TRBJ2-7; D: .; CDR3: CASSLDRQRFYEQYF; DNA: TGTGCCAGCAGCTTGGACAGGCAAAGATTCTACGAGCAGTACTTC
size: .; V: TRBV7-2; J: TRBJ2-6; D: TRBD2; CDR3: CASSPGTRLSGANVLTF; DNA: TGTGCCAGCAGCCCAGGGACTAGACTCTCTGGGGCCAACGTCCTGACTTTC
size: .; V: TRBV5-6; J: TRBJ2-3; D: TRBD1; CDR3: CASSPRTGWTTDTQYF; DNA: TGTGCCAGCAGCCCCAGGACAGGGTGGACCACAGATACGCAGTATTTT
size: .; V: TRBV7-2; J: TRBJ2-5; D: TRBD2; CDR3: CASSLTSGGSQETQYF; DNA: TGTGCCAGCAGCTTGACTAGCGGGGGGTCCCAAGAGACCCAGTACTTC
size: .; V: TRBV5-4; J: TRBJ1-3; D: .; CDR3: CASSLGGRSTGNTIYF; DNA: TGTGCCAGCAGCTTGGGGGGCAGGTCAACTGGAAACACCATATATTTT
size: .; V: TRBV3-1/TRBV3-2; J: TRBJ1-1; D: .; CDR3: CASSQVGQTEAFF; DNA: TGTGCCAGCAGCCAAGTGGGGCAAACTGAAGCTTTCTTT
size: .; V: TRBV21-1; J: TRBJ2-6; D: .; CDR3: CASSKELNGGPRSGANVLTF; DNA: TGTGCCAGCAGCAAAGAGTTGAACGGGGGGCCCCGCTCTGGGGCCAACGTCCTGACTTTC
size: .; V: TRBV10-3; J: TRBJ1-1; D: .; CDR3: CAMTDSSNTEAFF; DNA: TGTGCCATGACGGACAGTTCGAACACTGAAGCTTTCTTT
size: .; V: TRBV19; J: TRBJ2-2; D: TRBD2; CDR3: CASHSGGALSGELFF; DNA: TGTGCCAGTCACAGCGGGGGGGCGTTGTCCGGGGAGCTGTTTTTT
size: .; V: TRBV5-4; J: TRBJ1-2; D: .; CDR3: CASSLDRGEKDYGYTF; DNA: TGTGCCAGCAGCTTGGATCGCGGGGAAAAGGACTATGGCTACACCTTC
size: .; V: TRBV28; J: TRBJ2-7; D: TRBD1; CDR3: CASRRTGPYEQYF; DNA: TGTGCCAGCAGAAGGACAGGGCCCTACGAGCAGTACTTC
size: .; V: TRBV12-3/TRBV12-4; J: TRBJ2-5; D: .; CDR3: CASSLDRSRYF; DNA: TGTGCCAGCAGTTTAGACCGTAGTCGGTACTTC
size: .; V: TRBV6-5; J: TRBJ2-2; D: TRBD1; CDR3: CASSTGQGYTGELFF; DNA: TGTGCCAGCAGCACGGGACAGGGATACACCGGGGAGCTGTTTTTT
size: few; V: TRBV6-2/TRBV6-3; J: TRBJ1-5; D: TRBD1; CDR3: CASSLTGAQPQHF; DNA: TGTGCCAGCAGCCTAACAGGGGCTCAGCCCCAGCATTTT
size: .; V: TRBV13; J: TRBJ2-7; D: .; CDR3: CASGRRGGPVEQYF; DNA: TGTGCCAGCGGCCGGAGGGGGGGGCCGGTCGAGCAGTACTTC
size: few; V: TRBV9; J: TRBJ2-7; D: TRBD2; CDR3: CASSVGTSGAYEQYF; DNA: TGTGCCAGCAGCGTAGGGACTAGCGGAGCCTACGAGCAGTACTTC
size: .; V: TRBV30; J: TRBJ1-2; D: .; CDR3: CAWSEGEGTF; DNA: TGTGCCTGGAGTGAGGGGGAAGGGACCTTC
size: .; V: TRBV7-7; J: TRBJ2-5; D: .; CDR3: CASSLQGLGAQYF; DNA: TGTGCTAGCAGCCTTCAGGGGTTGGGGGCCCAGTACTTC
size: .; V: TRBV5-4; J: TRBJ2-3; D: .; CDR3: CASSLAGVVGDTQYF; DNA: TGTGCCAGCAGCTTGGCAGGGGTTGTAGGAGATACGCAGTATTTT
size: .; V: TRBV5-4; J: TRBJ1-4; D: .; CDR3: CASSPPGNEKLFF; DNA: TGTGCCAGCAGCCCCCCCGGTAATGAAAAACTGTTTTTT
size: .; V: TRBV5-5; J: TRBJ2-1; D: .; CDR3: CASSSTGLENEQFF; DNA: TGTGCCAGCAGCTCCACAGGGTTAGAAAATGAGCAGTTCTTC
size: .; V: TRBV19; J: TRBJ1-5; D: .; CDR3: CASRRGNQPQHF; DNA: TGTGCCAGTAGGAGAGGCAATCAGCCCCAGCATTTT
size: .; V: TRBV25-1; J: TRBJ2-5; D: TRBD2; CDR3: CASGGGGKSETQYF; DNA: TGTGCCAGCGGCGGGGGGGGCAAATCAGAGACCCAGTACTTC
size: .; V: TRBV7-2; J: TRBJ1-5; D: .; CDR3: CASSRDYQPQHF; DNA: TGTGCCAGCAGCCGCGATTATCAGCCCCAGCATTTT
size: .; V: TRBV3-1/TRBV3-2; J: TRBJ2-7; D: TRBD2; CDR3: CASSQVGRGAYEQYF; DNA: TGTGCCAGCAGCCAAGTGGGGCGGGGGGCCTACGAGCAGTACTTC
size: .; V: TRBV30; J: TRBJ1-2; D: .; CDR3: CAWTGTNYGYTF; DNA: TGTGCCTGGACAGGGACTAACTATGGCTACACCTTC
size: .; V: TRBV7-9; J: TRBJ2-7; D: TRBD1; CDR3: CASSSLSGQGFYEQYF; DNA: TGTGCCAGCAGTTCTCTATCGGGACAGGGTTTCTACGAGCAGTACTTC
size: .; V: TRBV6-1; J: TRBJ1-1; D: .; CDR3: CASSEVTEWEVNTEAFF; DNA: TGTGCCAGCAGTGAAGTTACAGAGTGGGAGGTGAACACTGAAGCTTTCTTT
size: .; V: TRBV19; J: TRBJ1-5; D: TRBD1; CDR3: CASSWAGGSSNQPQHF; DNA: TGTGCCAGTAGTTGGGCAGGGGGCAGCAGCAATCAGCCCCAGCATTTT
size: .; V: TRBV18; J: TRBJ1-5; D: .; CDR3: CASSQGSNQPQHF; DNA: TGTGCCAGCTCCCAGGGAAGCAATCAGCCCCAGCATTTT
size: .; V: TRBV19; J: TRBJ2-3; D: .; CDR3: CASSPLSSDTQYF; DNA: TGTGCCAGTAGCCCCTTGTCCTCAGATACGCAGTATTTT
size: few; V: TRBV5-6; J: TRBJ1-4; D: TRBD1; CDR3: CASSSSRDRGGGEKLFF; DNA: TGTGCCAGCAGCTCGTCCCGGGACAGGGGGGGAGGTGAAAAACTGTTTTTT
size: .; V: TRBV6-5; J: TRBJ1-2; D: .; CDR3: CASSSGGQGKDGYTF; DNA: TGTGCCAGCAGTTCGGGAGGGCAGGGGAAGGATGGCTACACCTTC
size: .; V: TRBV29-1; J: TRBJ1-1; D: .; CDR3: CSVLGGKAFF; DNA: TGCAGCGTTTTGGGGGGGAAAGCTTTCTTT
size: .; V: TRBV20-1; J: TRBJ2-3; D: .; CDR3: CSARLGGTQYF; DNA: TGCAGTGCAAGACTGGGGGGTACGCAGTATTTT
size: .; V: TRBV30; J: TRBJ1-1; D: .; CDR3: CAWSVLDRRTLEAFF; DNA: TGTGCCTGGAGTGTACTGGACAGACGAACACTAGAAGCTTTCTTT
size: .; V: TRBV5-4; J: TRBJ1-2; D: .; CDR3: CASSPPGGAPNYGYTF; DNA: TGTGCCAGCAGCCCCCCCGGCGGGGCCCCTAACTATGGCTACACCTTC
size: .; V: TRBV2; J: TRBJ1-2; D: .; CDR3: CASSERGNYGYTF; DNA: TGTGCCAGCAGTGAGCGGGGAAACTATGGCTACACCTTC
size: .; V: TRBV27; J: TRBJ1-1; D: TRBD1; CDR3: CASDPLLRGQPSMNTEAFF; DNA: TGTGCCAGCGACCCACTTTTGAGGGGACAGCCAAGCATGAACACTGAAGCTTTCTTT
size: .; V: TRBV27; J: TRBJ2-7; D: TRBD1; CDR3: CASRGTGVDEQYF; DNA: TGTGCCAGCAGGGGGACAGGGGTCGACGAGCAGTACTTC